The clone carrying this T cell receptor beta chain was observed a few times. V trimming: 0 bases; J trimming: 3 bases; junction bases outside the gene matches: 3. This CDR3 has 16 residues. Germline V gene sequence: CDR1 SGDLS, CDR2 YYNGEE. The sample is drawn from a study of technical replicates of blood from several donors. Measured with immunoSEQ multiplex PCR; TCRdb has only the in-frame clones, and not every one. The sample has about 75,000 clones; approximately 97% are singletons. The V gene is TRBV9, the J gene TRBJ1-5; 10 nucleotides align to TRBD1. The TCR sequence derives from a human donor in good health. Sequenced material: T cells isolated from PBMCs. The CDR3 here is CASSVGGTGVNQPQHF. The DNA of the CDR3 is TGTGCCAGCAGCGTAGGCGGGACAGGGGTCAATCAGCCCCAGCATTTT.